The TCR beta chain described here comes from a study of response to subunit inactivated influenza vaccine (dated by TCRdb to 2016 to 2019). Concerning the study at large: Deep quantitative T cell receptor repertoire profiling was used in the study to track responses to a trivalent subunit inactivated influenza vaccine. Paper-wide results and their limitations: According to the authors, only a limited number of new T cells may be recruited by each seasonal influenza vaccination.

The library was obtained by RT-PCR. The sequencer was an Illumina HiSeq 2500. Starting from the raw public reads, TCRdb applied fastp trimming at Q25, assembled clones with MiXCR and retained in-frame beta chains. Here each entry gathers all rows of one CDR3 protein and keeps the most common genes and DNA. The sample yields almost 250,000 distinct CDR3 sequences; 12% were counted once. The top ten clonotypes cover under 10% of the sample. This clonotype has a count of ten or more. Its antigen is unknown. Base qualities were left out, and no much larger clone turns up one base away. Deletion took 1 base off V and 4 bases off J, with a span of 10 bases between the germline ends. Counted from cysteine to phenylalanine, this CDR3 has 15 amino acids. Only CDR3 DNA is held: 45 bases, read in frame from base 1. From a lookup of the germline V gene, CDR1 and CDR2 are SGHTA and FQGNSA.

Recombination joined TRBV7-2 with TRBJ2-2; no D gene can be assigned with confidence. The source is a man aged 45-60 years who received an inactivated influenza vaccine. Donor details come from another sample of the same person, matched by shared clones. The material was non-naive T cells sorted from PBMCs, obtained 14 to 15 days before vaccination. Sample cell subset or site, as interpreted from the label and publication: memory T cell fraction. The nucleotide sequence reads as follows: TGTGCCAGCAGCTTAGTACACTTAACCACCGGGGAGCTGTTTTTT. It encodes CASSLVHLTTGELFF.